This T cell receptor (beta chain) was sequenced for a study of blood T cell repertoires in COVID-19. Study context: Spain, Italy and the United States supplied samples that represented acute and convalescent COVID-19. Nucleic acid was either cDNA or gDNA, and it came from T cells, B-cell-depleted T cells, or PBMCs.

The length of the CDR3 is 15 residues. Germline values: CDR1 MNHNY, CDR2 SVGAGI (reference sequence). Deletions cut 4 bases from V and 1 base from J, with 11 bases between. TCRdb's copy holds only in-frame clones and misses some; the assay was immunoSEQ multiplex PCR. The table lists fewer than 300,000 clones, over 75% of them singletons. This sequence joins TRBV6-6 and TRBJ1-5; weak D call: TRBD1 (6 bases). The specimen was peripheral blood. The clonotype was recovered from a man in his late teens or twenties with active or convalescent COVID-19. The CDR3 nucleotides are TGTGCCAGCAGTTTCCTACAGGGAAGCAATCAGCCCCAGCATTTT. This gives the protein CASSFLQGSNQPQHF.